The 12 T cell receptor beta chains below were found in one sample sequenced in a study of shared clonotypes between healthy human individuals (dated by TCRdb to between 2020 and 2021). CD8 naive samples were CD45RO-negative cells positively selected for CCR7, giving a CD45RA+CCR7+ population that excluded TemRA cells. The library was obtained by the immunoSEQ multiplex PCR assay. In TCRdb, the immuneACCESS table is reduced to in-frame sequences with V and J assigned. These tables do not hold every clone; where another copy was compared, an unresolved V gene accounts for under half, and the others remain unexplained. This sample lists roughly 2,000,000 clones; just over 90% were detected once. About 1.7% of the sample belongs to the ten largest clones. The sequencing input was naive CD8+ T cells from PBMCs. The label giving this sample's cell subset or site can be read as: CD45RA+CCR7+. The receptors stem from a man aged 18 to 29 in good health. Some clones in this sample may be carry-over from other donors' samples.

DNA of the CDR3: TGCGCCAGCAGCTTAACTAGCAGGTACGAGCAGTACTTC. It codes for CASSLTSRYEQYF. The chain uses TRBV5-1 and TRBJ2-7; perhaps TRBD2 as D (6 bases). The CDR3 has 13 amino acids. V was shortened by 2 bases and J by 4 bases, with 10 bases between the two germline ends. The germline V gene has CDR1 SGHRS and CDR2 YFSETQ.

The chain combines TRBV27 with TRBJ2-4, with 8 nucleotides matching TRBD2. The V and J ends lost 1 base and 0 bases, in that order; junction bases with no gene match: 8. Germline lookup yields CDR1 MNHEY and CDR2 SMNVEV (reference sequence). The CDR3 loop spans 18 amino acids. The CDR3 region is CASSLFYVAGLAKNIQYF. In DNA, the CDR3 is TGTGCCAGCAGTTTATTCTACGTAGCGGGGCTAGCCAAAAACATTCAGTACTTC.

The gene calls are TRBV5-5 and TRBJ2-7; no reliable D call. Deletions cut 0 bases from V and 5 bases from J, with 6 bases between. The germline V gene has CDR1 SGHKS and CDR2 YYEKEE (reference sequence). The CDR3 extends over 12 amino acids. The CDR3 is CASSLGTHEQYF. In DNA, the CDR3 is TGTGCCAGCAGCTTGGGTACGCACGAGCAGTACTTC.

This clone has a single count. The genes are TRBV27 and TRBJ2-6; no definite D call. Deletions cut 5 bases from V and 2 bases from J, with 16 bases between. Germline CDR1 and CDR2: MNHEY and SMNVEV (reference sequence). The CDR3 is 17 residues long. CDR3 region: CASSPGLKVAGANVLTF. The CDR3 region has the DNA TGTGCCAGCAGTCCTGGGCTCAAAGTAGCTGGGGCCAACGTCCTGACTTTC.

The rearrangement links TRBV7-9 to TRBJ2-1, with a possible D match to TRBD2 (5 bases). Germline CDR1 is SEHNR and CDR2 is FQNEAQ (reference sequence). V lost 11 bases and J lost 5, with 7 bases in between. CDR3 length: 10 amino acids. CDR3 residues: CAEGNNEQFF. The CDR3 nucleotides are TGTGCCGAGGGCAACAATGAGCAGTTCTTC. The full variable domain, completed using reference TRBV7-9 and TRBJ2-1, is DTGVSQNPRHKITKRGQNVTFRCDPISEHNRLYWYRQTLGQGPEFLTYFQNEAQLEKSRLLSDRFSAERPKGSFSTLEIQRTEQGDSAMYLCAEGNNEQFFGPGTRLTVL.

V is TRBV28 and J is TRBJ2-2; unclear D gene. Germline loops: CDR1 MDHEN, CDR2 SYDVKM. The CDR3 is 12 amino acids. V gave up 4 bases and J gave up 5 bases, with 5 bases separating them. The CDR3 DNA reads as TGTGCCAGCAGTTCACAGACCGGGGAGCTGTTTTTT. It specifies CASSSQTGELFF.

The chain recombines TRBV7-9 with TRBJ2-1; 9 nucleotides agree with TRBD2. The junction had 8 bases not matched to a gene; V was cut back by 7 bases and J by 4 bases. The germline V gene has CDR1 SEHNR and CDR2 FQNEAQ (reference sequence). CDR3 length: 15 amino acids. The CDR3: CASKILAGRYNEQFF. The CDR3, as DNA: TGTGCCAGCAAGATTCTAGCGGGGCGTTACAATGAGCAGTTCTTC. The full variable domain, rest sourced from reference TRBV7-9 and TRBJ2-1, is DTGVSQNPRHKITKRGQNVTFRCDPISEHNRLYWYRQTLGQGPEFLTYFQNEAQLEKSRLLSDRFSAERPKGSFSTLEIQRTEQGDSAMYLCASKILAGRYNEQFFGPGTRLTVL.

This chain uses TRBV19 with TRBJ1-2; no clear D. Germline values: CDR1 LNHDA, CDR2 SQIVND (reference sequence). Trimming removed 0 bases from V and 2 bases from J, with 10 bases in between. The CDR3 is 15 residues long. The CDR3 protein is CASSIDVSDNYGYTF. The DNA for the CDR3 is TGTGCCAGTAGTATAGACGTCAGTGACAACTATGGCTACACCTTC.

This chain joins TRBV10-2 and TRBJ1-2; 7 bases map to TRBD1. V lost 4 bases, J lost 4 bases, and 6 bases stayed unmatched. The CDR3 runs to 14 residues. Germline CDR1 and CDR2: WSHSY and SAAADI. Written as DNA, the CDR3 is TGCGCCAGCAGTGGGGGAGGGGGCAGCTATGGCTACACCTTC. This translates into CASSGGGGSYGYTF.

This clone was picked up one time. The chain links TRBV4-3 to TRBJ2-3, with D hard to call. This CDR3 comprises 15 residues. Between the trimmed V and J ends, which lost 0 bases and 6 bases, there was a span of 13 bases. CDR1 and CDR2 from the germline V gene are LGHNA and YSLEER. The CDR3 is CASSQDRSSPDTQYF. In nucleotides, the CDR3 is TGCGCCAGCAGCCAAGATCGGAGCTCGCCCGATACGCAGTATTTT.

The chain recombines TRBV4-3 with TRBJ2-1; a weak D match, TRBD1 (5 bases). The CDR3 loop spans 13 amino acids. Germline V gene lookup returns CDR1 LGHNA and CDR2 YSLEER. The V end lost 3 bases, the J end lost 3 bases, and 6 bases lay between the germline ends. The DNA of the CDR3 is TGCGCCAGCAGCCACAGGGTCTACAATGAGCAGTTCTTC. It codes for CASSHRVYNEQFF.

Here the CDR3 reads CASRLDRGLRDSKITDTQYF. In nucleotides, the CDR3 is TGTGCAAGTCGCTTAGATCGGGGTTTACGGGACAGTAAGATCACAGATACGCAGTATTTT. The rearrangement joins TRBV12-2 to TRBJ2-3; TRBD1, the table's D call, lacks a check against the DNA. TRBV12-2 is tagged as a pseudogene. This CDR3 spans 20 amino acids.